The 10 T cell receptor beta chains in this list originate from one sample, sequenced in a study of blood T cell repertoires in COVID-19. Profiled with immunoSEQ multiplex PCR; TCRdb holds only in-frame clones, not every one. The table includes 100,000 to 150,000 clones, around 86% detected once. The sample comprised peripheral blood. The receptors here all came from a man aged 40-49 years with active or convalescent COVID-19.

The chain joins TRBV14 to TRBJ1-2; a weak D match, TRBD1 (5 bases). This CDR3 contains 15 residues. Trimming removed 0 bases at V and 4 bases at J, with 12 bases between. The germline gives CDR1 SGHDN, CDR2 FVKESK. CDR3 nucleotides: TGTGCCAGCAGCCAAGACTGGGGGGTCGGCTATGGCTACACCTTC. Protein: CASSQDWGVGYGYTF.

This clone has only one observation. The chain carries TRBV9 and TRBJ2-1, with D possibly TRBD2 on 5 matching bases. The germline CDR1 and CDR2 sequences are SGDLS and YYNGEE. CDR3 length equals 18 residues. With 0 bases removed from V and 1 base from J, the gap between germline ends came to 17 bases. In DNA form, the CDR3 reads TGTGCCAGCAGCGTAGAGAGGGCCACGGGCATGTCCTACAATGAGCAGTTCTTC. Protein: CASSVERATGMSYNEQFF.

The V call is TRBV2, the J call TRBJ2-1, with TRBD2 as a possible D gene (6 bases). The germline CDR1 and CDR2 sequences are SNHLY and FYNNEI. The CDR3 has 15 amino acids. Trimming stripped 1 base from V and 2 bases from J, with 9 bases between. CDR3: CASSEGRGPYNEQFF. DNA of the CDR3: TGTGCCAGCAGTGAAGGGAGGGGACCCTACAATGAGCAGTTCTTC.

The table lists this clone with a few counts. The chain joins TRBV5-1 to TRBJ1-6; D is uncertain. Per germline, CDR1 SGHRS and CDR2 YFSETQ. The CDR3 has 15 amino acids. Trimming took 4 bases from V and 0 from J, leaving 8 bases between them. Written as DNA, the CDR3 is TGCGCCAGCAGCACAGAAAGCTCCTATAATTCACCCCTCCACTTT. It codes for CASSTESSYNSPLHF.

V gene TRBV7-3 combines with J gene TRBJ1-2; 8 nucleotides match TRBD1. Trimming took 2 bases from V and 8 from J; bases not matched to a gene: 7. The CDR3 is 14 residues long. Per the germline V gene, CDR1 is SGHTA and CDR2 is FQGTGA. Here the CDR3 reads CASSLADRVGGYTF. The CDR3 coding sequence is TGTGCCAGCAGCTTAGCGGACAGGGTTGGGGGCTACACCTTC.

The V call is TRBV7-9, the J call TRBJ1-2; 7 nucleotides agree with TRBD1. The CDR3 has 14 amino acids. The V and J ends lost 1 base and 5 bases, in that order; junction bases with no gene match: 4. CDR1 SEHNR and CDR2 FQNEAQ come from the germline V gene (reference sequence). CDR3 nucleotide sequence: TGTGCCAGCAGCTTAGAGGGACAGAGGTATGGCTACACCTTC. This codes for CASSLEGQRYGYTF.

This clone has ten or more counts. The rearrangement joins TRBV6-5 to TRBJ2-3; 10 positions match TRBD2. The germline V gene encodes CDR1 MNHEY and CDR2 SVGAGI. The length of the CDR3 is 15 residues. V was pared by 6 bases and J by 2 bases, with 5 bases of the junction left unmatched. CDR3 coding DNA: TGTGCCAGCAGGGAGCGGGGGGGCGCCACAGATACGCAGTATTTT. It codes for CASRERGGATDTQYF.

V usage is TRBV2 and J usage is TRBJ2-1; no definite D call. CDR3 length: 13 amino acids. Germline V gene sequence: CDR1 SNHLY, CDR2 FYNNEI. Trimming stripped 6 bases from V and 0 bases from J, with 6 bases between. This CDR3 reads CASRSNSYNEQFF. The CDR3 nucleotides read TGTGCCAGCAGGTCTAACTCCTACAATGAGCAGTTCTTC.

The chain recombines TRBV6-5 with TRBJ1-2; 10 nucleotides agree with TRBD1. Germline-derived CDR1 and CDR2 are MNHEY and SVGAGI. The CDR3 length is 14 residues. V dropped 0 bases and J dropped 8; count of bases not matched to a gene: 3. Here the CDR3 DNA reads TGTGCCAGCAGTTACTCGACAGGGGGCGCGGGCTACACCTTC. Its translation: CASSYSTGGAGYTF.

CDR3 sequence reads: CASSLKTGYGEKLFF. CDR3 nucleotides: TGTGCCAGCAGCTTAAAGACAGGGTATGGAGAAAAACTGTTTTTT. The rearrangement joins TRBV11-2 to TRBJ1-4; 7 positions agree with TRBD1. With V trimmed by 2 bases and J by 8 bases, 8 bases remained unmatched. The CDR3 has 15 amino acids. CDR1 and CDR2 (germline): SGHAT, FQNNGV. The entire variable domain, with the rest obtained from reference TRBV11-2 and TRBJ1-4, is as follows: EAGVAQSPRYKIIEKRQSVAFWCNPISGHATLYWYQQILGQGPKLLIQFQNNGVVDDSQLPKDRFSAERLKGVDSTLKIQPAKLEDSAVYLCASSLKTGYGEKLFFGSGTQLSVL.